This T cell receptor (beta chain) was found in a study of T cells in Graves' hyperthyroidism and ophthalmopathy. The CDR3 consists of 14 residues. Germline CDR1 is LNHDA and CDR2 is SQIVND (reference sequence). J gave up 7 bases and V 10 bases, and 8 bases lay outside the gene matches. It was RNA transcripts that yielded the amplified TCR beta CDR3 regions. Primed by the HTBI set, a first-round RT-PCR was run on the TCR CDR3. TCRdb recomputed calls from the multiplex PCR reads with MiXCR, one row per CDR3 protein. In the table there are 350,000 to 400,000 distinct CDR3 sequences, 15% to 20% of which are singletons. In regard to this clonotype: Its antigen is currently unknown.

Lactation, pregnancy, other autoimmune disease or uncontrolled infection excluded patients. Broader study findings: Clonotypes that were expanded in thyroid above 0.001 mostly appeared in blood too. Ophthalmopathy and stable hyperthyroidism were told apart by a 13 V-J model.

The clonotype was recovered from a man in his late teens or twenties with Graves' ophthalmopathy. The sequenced sample was blood. This chain joins TRBV19 and TRBJ2-1; 12 bases line up with TRBD2. The CDR3 coding sequence is TGTGCCACCGCGACTAGCGGGGGACGGAATGAGCAGTTCTTC. The encoded protein is CATATSGGRNEQFF.